This T cell receptor (beta chain) was recorded in a study of shared clonotypes between healthy human individuals. The study's findings and limits: Shared clonotypes: 4.5% to 5% naive CD4, roughly 3.5% naive CD8, roughly 2.2% memory CD4, around 0.4% memory CD8. In the sorted subsets, rarefaction showed sequencing was incomplete despite large depth.

For this clone: Its antigen remains unknown.

Original methodology: ImmunoSEQ gave junction-only sequences without quality scores, so filtering differed. Repertoires were generated with immunoSEQ multiplex PCR, while TCRdb's copy carries only in-frame clones and drops some. D and trimming were read from the DNA, whereas the V and J calls and clone size are those reported in that table. The sample includes nearly 1,000,000 clones, less than 85% of them seen just once. Germline V CDR1 and CDR2: MGHRA, YSYEKL. The CDR3 extends over 15 amino acids. Trimming left V 0 bases short and J 2 bases short, with 9 bases between. Every donor was a Caucasian adult from Nashville, Tennessee.

The TCR comes from a man younger than 30 in good health. The source material was memory CD4+ T cells sorted from blood. Described subset: CD45RA-negative fraction. The chain has TRBV4-1 and TRBJ2-3; D may be TRBD2 (6 bases). The CDR3: CASSQDVDYTDTQYF. The CDR3 bases are TGCGCCAGCAGCCAAGATGTGGACTACACAGATACGCAGTATTTT.